These 23 T cell receptor beta chains originate from one sample sequenced in a study of CD8 T cells in Susac syndrome. Roughly 0.45 to 1 ug RNA was reverse transcribed with random hexamers. TCRdb fed the immunoSEQ multiplex PCR reads into MiXCR, producing one record per CDR3 protein. Of roughly 76,000 distinct CDR3 sequences in the sample, about 93% were seen once. The sample was CD8+ T cells from PBMCs. Every receptor here comes from a human donor with Susac syndrome.

The V and J genes are TRBV2 and TRBJ1-2, with D maybe TRBD1 (5 bases). Trimming left V 4 bases short and J 4 bases short, with 10 bases between. The CDR3 runs 13 residues. CDR1 is SNHLY, CDR2 FYNNEI, per germline. CDR3 in amino acids: CASSGSDSYGYTF. The CDR3 nucleotides are TGTGCCAGCAGTGGCTCCGACAGCTATGGCTACACCTTC. Full variable domain (missing parts from reference TRBV2 and TRBJ1-2): EPEVTQTPSHQVTQMGQEVILRCVPISNHLYFYWYRQILGQKVEFLVSFYNNEISEKSEIFDDQFSVERPDGSNFTLKIRSTKLEDSAMYFCASSGSDSYGYTFGSGTRLTVV.

This clonotype has a single count. The V gene is TRBV5-6, the J gene TRBJ1-2, with 9 positions matching TRBD1. Germline CDR1 reads SGHDT; CDR2 reads YYEEEE. Trimming removed 3 bases from V and 8 bases from J; junction bases left unmatched: 5. The CDR3 runs 13 residues. Here the CDR3 DNA reads TGTGCCAGCAGCTGGACAGGGGCTGGGGGCTACACCTTC. Translating it yields CASSWTGAGGYTF.

The genes are TRBV20-1 and TRBJ1-1, with TRBD1 identical over 7 bases. After removal of 3 bases from V and 1 base from J, the junction contained 8 bases not matched to a gene. CDR3 length equals 15 residues. In germline, CDR1 is DFQATT, CDR2 SNEGSKA (reference sequence). The chain's CDR3 is CSARQTTGWNTEAFF. The DNA of the CDR3 is TGCAGTGCTAGGCAGACGACAGGGTGGAACACTGAAGCTTTCTTT.

The chain employs TRBV7-3 and TRBJ2-1; TRBD1 aligns across 7 bases. CDR3 size: 16 residues. Germline-derived CDR1 and CDR2 are SGHTA and FQGTGA. Trimming took 6 bases from V and 8 from J; bases not matched to a gene: 16. DNA for the CDR3: TGTGCCAGCAGTTCGACAGGGACAATGGGATCGGATGAGCAGTTCTTC. Residues: CASSSTGTMGSDEQFF.

The V and J genes are TRBV7-2 and TRBJ2-3; 7 nucleotides line up with TRBD2. The germline V gene encodes CDR1 SGHTA and CDR2 FQGNSA. V shed 4 bases and J 2 bases; nucleotides not matched to a gene: 9. This CDR3 has 16 residues. CDR3: CASSSASGDYTDTQYF. CDR3 coding DNA: TGTGCCAGCAGCTCCGCAAGCGGGGACTACACAGATACGCAGTATTTT.

The chain recombines TRBV5-1 with TRBJ2-5, with unresolved D. Germline loops: CDR1 SGHRS, CDR2 YFSETQ. Trimming cost V 7 bases and J 4 bases, with 17 bases left between them. The CDR3 runs to 14 residues. CDR3 residues: CASREDTSGETQYF. CDR3 in DNA: TGCGCCAGCCGCGAAGACACCAGTGGAGAGACCCAGTACTTC. Using reference TRBV5-1 and TRBJ2-5 for the parts outside the CDR3, the full variable domain is KAGVTQTPRYLIKTRGQQVTLSCSPISGHRSVSWYQQTPGQGLQFLFEYFSETQRNKGNFPGRFSGRQFSNSRSEMNVSTLELGDSALYLCASREDTSGETQYFGPGTRLLVL.

The V and J genes are TRBV5-6 and TRBJ2-1; D might be TRBD1 or TRBD2, each matching 5 bases. In germline, CDR1 is SGHDT, CDR2 YYEEEE. The CDR3 covers 16 residues. Trimming removed 2 bases from V and 5 bases from J, with 17 bases in between. DNA for the CDR3: TGTGCCAGCAGCTTTCCGGATAGTGTGGGGGACAATGAGCAGTTCTTC. Translation: CASSFPDSVGDNEQFF. Full variable domain (missing parts from reference TRBV5-6 and TRBJ2-1): DAGVTQSPTHLIKTRGQQVTLRCSPKSGHDTVSWYQQALGQGPQFIFQYYEEEERQRGNFPDRFSGHQFPNYSSELNVNALLLGDSALYLCASSFPDSVGDNEQFFGPGTRLTVL.

The chain uses TRBV7-2 and TRBJ1-1; D remains unclear. V dropped 6 bases and J dropped 4 bases, with 12 bases sitting between them. The CDR3 is 13 residues long. Germline V gene lookup returns CDR1 SGHTA and CDR2 FQGNSA. CDR3 loop: CASSLGSTTEAFF. The CDR3 region has the DNA TGTGCCAGCAGTCTGGGATCAACCACTGAAGCTTTCTTT.

V is TRBV5-6 and J is TRBJ2-7; 8 positions agree with TRBD1. V was clipped by 2 bases and J by 0 bases; unmatched bases: 10. CDR3 length equals 17 residues. Looked up from germline, CDR1 is SGHDT and CDR2 is YYEEEE. In nucleotides, the CDR3 is TGTGCCAGCAGCTTAGGCCCCAGGACAGGGAACTCCTACGAGCAGTACTTC. Translated, it gives CASSLGPRTGNSYEQYF. The whole variable domain, filled in from reference TRBV5-6 and TRBJ2-7, reads DAGVTQSPTHLIKTRGQQVTLRCSPKSGHDTVSWYQQALGQGPQFIFQYYEEEERQRGNFPDRFSGHQFPNYSSELNVNALLLGDSALYLCASSLGPRTGNSYEQYFGPGTRLTVT.

V and J are TRBV7-8 and TRBJ2-1; 15 bases fit TRBD2. Germline CDR1 and CDR2: SGHVS and FQNEAQ. V lost 5 bases and J lost 2; bases outside the gene matches: 7. This CDR3 spans 18 amino acids. CDR3 sequence (DNA): TGTGCCAGCAGCACGGGACTAGCGGGAGGAATTGCCTACAATGAGCAGTTCTTC. Its protein is CASSTGLAGGIAYNEQFF.

V gene TRBV6-2 or TRBV6-3 combines with J gene TRBJ2-2; the match to TRBD2 covers 8 bases. V lost 2 bases, J lost 5 bases, and 16 bases stayed unmatched. The CDR3 extends over 19 amino acids. Germline V gene sequence: CDR1 MNHEY, CDR2 SVGEGT. In nucleotides, the CDR3 is TGTGCCAGCAGTTACCTCGGGGGGGACTACGCCCCCCAGACCGGGGAGCTGTTTTTT. This translates into CASSYLGGDYAPQTGELFF.

The rearrangement joins TRBV25-1 to TRBJ1-2, with 7 bases fitting TRBD1. This CDR3 comprises 15 residues. The junction had 9 bases not matched to a gene; V was cut back by 1 base and J by 7 bases. The germline gives CDR1 MGHDK, CDR2 SYGVNS. CDR3 loop: CASSEFNRGGSGYTF. The CDR3 bases are TGTGCCAGCAGTGAATTTAACAGGGGAGGCAGTGGCTACACCTTC.

The rearrangement joins TRBV11-2 to TRBJ2-1; possible D gene TRBD2, 6 bases. Germline assignment: CDR1 SGHAT and CDR2 FQNNGV. This CDR3 comprises 15 residues. The V and J ends lost 1 base and 4 bases respectively, with 11 bases between them. As DNA, the CDR3 is TGTGCCAGCAGCTTAGGAGCGGGCATGTACAATGAGCAGTTCTTC. Protein product: CASSLGAGMYNEQFF.

The sample holds a few counts of this clonotype. The chain combines TRBV7-2 with TRBJ2-2; D is undetermined. Germline-derived CDR1 and CDR2 are SGHTA and FQGNSA. Trimming stripped 5 bases from V and 1 base from J, with 5 bases between. The CDR3 length is 13 residues. The chain's CDR3 is CASSPRNTGELFF. CDR3 DNA: TGTGCCAGCAGCCCCCGGAACACCGGGGAGCTGTTTTTT.

The CDR3 DNA sequence: TGTGCCAGCAGTCCACCGGGAGTCAAATACAATGAGCAGTTCTTC. It is translated as CASSPPGVKYNEQFF. This chain joins TRBV6-2 or TRBV6-3 and TRBJ2-1, with a tentative D call TRBD2 (6 bases). There are 15 residues in the CDR3. Trimming pared 5 bases from V and 4 bases from J, leaving 15 bases between. Per germline, CDR1 MNHEY and CDR2 SVGEGT.

The chain recombines TRBV4-2 with TRBJ1-6; D not resolved. V lost 1 base, J lost 8 bases, and 15 bases lay in between. Germline CDR1 and CDR2: LGHNA and YNFKEQ. CDR3 length equals 16 residues. In DNA form, the CDR3 reads TGTGCCAGCAGCCAAGTCGGGCTCTACGGCGATTCACCCCTCCACTTT. Translating it yields CASSQVGLYGDSPLHF.

The chain carries TRBV5-1 and TRBJ2-1, with 11 positions matching TRBD2. The CDR3 contains 17 residues. Germline loops: CDR1 SGHRS, CDR2 YFSETQ. The V gene end was trimmed by 2 bases and the J gene end by 3 bases; junction bases not matched to a gene: 7. The CDR3 DNA reads as TGCGCCAGCAGCTTATCCGCCCTAGCGGGAGGCTACAATGAGCAGTTCTTC. Protein: CASSLSALAGGYNEQFF.

The rearrangement joins TRBV15 to TRBJ2-1; 12 positions match TRBD2. The CDR3 is 14 amino acids. V gave up 5 bases and J gave up 7 bases; unmatched junction bases: 3. The V gene's germline CDR1 is LNHNV and CDR2 YYDKDF (reference sequence). CDR3 nucleotide sequence: TGTGCCACCAGCCCGGGACTAGCGGGTAATGAGCAGTTCTTC. Translated, it gives CATSPGLAGNEQFF.

The chain joins TRBV12-3 or TRBV12-4 to TRBJ2-5, with 10 bases matching TRBD2. V gave up 6 bases and J gave up 1 base; unmatched junction bases: 5. CDR3 length equals 15 residues. CDR3 coding DNA: TGTGCCAGCAGAAAGCGGGAGGGCCTCCAAGAGACCCAGTACTTC. This translates into CASRKREGLQETQYF.

The chain uses TRBV5-1 and TRBJ2-2, with TRBD1 identical over 11 bases. V trimming: 5 bases; J trimming: 3 bases; junction bases outside the gene matches: 3. The CDR3 length is 15 residues. Germline lookup yields CDR1 SGHRS and CDR2 YFSETQ. DNA for the CDR3: TGCGCCAGCAGTTCGGGACAGGGGGACACCGGGGAGCTGTTTTTT. Protein product: CASSSGQGDTGELFF.

The V and J genes are TRBV2 and TRBJ1-2, with TRBD1 as a possible D gene (5 bases). The CDR3 covers 13 residues. Trimming cost V 4 bases and J 6 bases, with 12 bases left between them. CDR1 is SNHLY and CDR2 is FYNNEI in the germline V gene. CDR3 residues: CASSARGAHGYTF. CDR3 nucleotide sequence: TGTGCCAGCAGTGCGCGCGGGGCGCATGGCTACACCTTC.

The chain joins TRBV6-1 to TRBJ2-7; 7 positions match TRBD2. V was clipped by 6 bases and J by 2 bases; unmatched bases: 13. Germline CDR1 reads MNHNS; CDR2 reads SASEGT. The CDR3 spans 16 residues. Here the CDR3 reads CASREGRAGRPYEQYF. The CDR3 region has the DNA TGTGCCAGCAGGGAGGGGAGAGCGGGACGACCCTACGAGCAGTACTTC.

The chain combines TRBV12-3 or TRBV12-4 with TRBJ1-5, with TRBD1 matching over 7 bases. This CDR3 region has 14 residues. With V trimmed by 6 bases and J by 1 base, 3 bases remained unmatched. The chain's CDR3 is CASSPDRSNQPQHF. The CDR3 DNA is TGTGCCAGCAGCCCGGACAGGAGCAATCAGCCCCAGCATTTT.